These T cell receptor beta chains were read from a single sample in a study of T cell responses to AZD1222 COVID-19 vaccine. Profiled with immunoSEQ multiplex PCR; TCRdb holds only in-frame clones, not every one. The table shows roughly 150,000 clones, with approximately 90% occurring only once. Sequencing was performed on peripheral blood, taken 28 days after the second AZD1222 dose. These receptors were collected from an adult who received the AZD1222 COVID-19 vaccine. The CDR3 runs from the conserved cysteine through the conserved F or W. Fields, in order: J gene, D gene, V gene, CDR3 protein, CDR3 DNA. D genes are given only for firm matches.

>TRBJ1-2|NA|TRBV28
CASSLSSRNYGYTF
TGTGCCAGCAGTTTATCTAGCAGAAACTATGGCTACACCTTC
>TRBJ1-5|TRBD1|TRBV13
CASSLGTAQPQHF
TGTGCCAGCAGCCTCGGGACAGCTCAGCCCCAGCATTTT
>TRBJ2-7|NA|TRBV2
CASRGPPEWRKGPNIYEQYF
TGTGCCAGCAGGGGGCCCCCTGAATGGAGAAAGGGCCCGAATATCTACGAGCAGTACTTC
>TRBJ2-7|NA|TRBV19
CASSIYGRSYEQYF
TGTGCCAGTAGTATTTATGGTCGGTCCTACGAGCAGTACTTC
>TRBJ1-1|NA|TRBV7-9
CASSQIRVVRITEAFF
TGTGCCAGCAGTCAAATTAGGGTTGTCAGGATTACTGAAGCTTTCTTT
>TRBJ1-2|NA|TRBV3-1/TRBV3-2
CASSQGRGSSGYGYTF
TGTGCCAGCAGCCAAGGGAGGGGGTCTTCCGGCTATGGCTACACCTTC
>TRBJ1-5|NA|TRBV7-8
CASSLQQGQPQHF
TGTGCCAGCAGCTTACAACAGGGTCAGCCCCAGCATTTT
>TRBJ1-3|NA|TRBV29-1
CSTTGLSGRTIYF
TGCAGCACTACTGGATTGTCCGGGCGCACCATATATTTT
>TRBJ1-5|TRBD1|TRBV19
CASSIPGQGTQPQHF
TGTGCCAGTAGTATACCGGGACAGGGGACTCAGCCCCAGCATTTT
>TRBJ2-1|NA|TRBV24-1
CATSDLGAGPYNEQFF
TGTGCCACCAGTGATTTGGGAGCAGGGCCCTACAATGAGCAGTTCTTC
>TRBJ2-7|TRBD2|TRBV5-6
CASSFYGGFSGLASYEQYF
TGTGCCAGCAGCTTTTACGGGGGGTTTTCGGGACTGGCCTCCTACGAGCAGTACTTC
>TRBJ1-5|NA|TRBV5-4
CASSFGGIGNQPQHF
TGTGCCAGCAGCTTCGGAGGGATCGGCAATCAGCCCCAGCATTTT
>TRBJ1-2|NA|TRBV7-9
CASSLDRIYGYTF
TGTGCCAGCAGCTTGGACAGAATCTATGGCTACACCTTC
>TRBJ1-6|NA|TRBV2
CASSEGVYIYSYNSPLHF
TGTGCCAGCAGTGAAGGGGTTTACATTTACTCCTATAATTCACCCCTCCACTTT
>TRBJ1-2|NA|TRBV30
CAWSDGLRRNYGYTF
TGTGCCTGGAGCGACGGACTACGACGGAACTATGGCTACACCTTC
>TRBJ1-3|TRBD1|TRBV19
CASSTDLWTGTGNTIYF
TGTGCCAGTAGTACGGACCTATGGACAGGGACTGGAAACACCATATATTTT
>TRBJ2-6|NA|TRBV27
CASSPPRGPGNVLTF
TGTGCCAGCAGTCCCCCGCGGGGGCCGGGAAACGTCCTGACTTTC
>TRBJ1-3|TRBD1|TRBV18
CASSPSTGQGWLGNTIYF
TGTGCCAGCTCACCAAGTACTGGACAGGGATGGCTCGGAAACACCATATATTTT
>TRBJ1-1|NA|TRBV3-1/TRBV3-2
CASSQEDTEAFF
TGTGCCAGCAGCCAAGAGGACACTGAAGCTTTCTTT